This T cell receptor beta chain came from a study of T cells in Graves' hyperthyroidism and ophthalmopathy. The overall study: Peripheral blood was collected at initial diagnosis, before any treatment.

The TCR beta CDR3 regions underwent amplification using RNA transcripts as the source. Using the HTBI primer set, a first-round RT-PCR was run on the TCR CDR3. TCRdb used MiXCR to reprocess the multiplex PCR reads, holding one entry per CDR3 protein. The sample yields about 260,000 distinct CDR3 sequences, about 17% seen once. This clonotype showed up just a few times. Lactation, pregnancy, other autoimmune disease or uncontrolled infection excluded patients. The authors obtained PBMCs from more than 9.5 ml of fresh peripheral blood. The sample taken for sequencing was blood. The receptor was isolated from a woman aged 18-29 years with Graves' ophthalmopathy.

The CDR3 DNA follows: TGTGCCAGCAGAAGACAGGTTAATACCGGGGAGCTGTTTTTT. Amino acids: CASRRQVNTGELFF. V is TRBV28 and J is TRBJ2-2; a weak D match, TRBD1 (6 bases). The CDR3 is made up of 14 amino acids. CDR1 and CDR2 from the germline V gene are MDHEN and SYDVKM. V lost 6 bases to trimming and J lost 5 bases, with 13 bases between them.